This T cell receptor beta chain was documented in a study of CD8 T cells in ankylosing spondylitis. Between the trimmed V and J ends, which lost 1 base and 2 bases, there was a span of 6 bases. CDR1 and CDR2 from the germline V gene are SEHNR and FQNEAQ (reference sequence). The CDR3 loop spans 13 amino acids. Using its own MiXCR run on the 5' RACE reads, TCRdb lists one record per CDR3 protein. The table records 230,000 or so distinct CDR3 sequences, over 15% of them present only once. The sample comprised blood, either unsorted or a sorted T cell fraction (not recorded which). The chain combines TRBV7-9 with TRBJ2-7, with D unresolved. The receptor was derived from a male donor with ankylosing spondylitis or in good health (not recorded which). The CDR3 spells CASSLVTPYEQYF. The CDR3 region has the DNA TGTGCCAGCAGCTTAGTGACCCCCTACGAGCAGTACTTC.